Below are 26 T cell receptor beta chains sequenced from a single sample in a study of lymphopenia after photon versus proton radiotherapy (dated by TCRdb to about 2019). Libraries were built with the immunoSEQ multiplex PCR assay. TCRdb retrieved this table from immuneACCESS and kept in-frame rearrangements only. Not all clones are present; in checked studies, unresolved V genes account for under half, and no reason is known for the remainder. This sample gives approximately 12,000 clones in total; about 88% of them show up just once. The top ten clonotypes cover 3.5% to 4% of the sample. Sample: peripheral blood, taken from a patient treated with photon-based radiotherapy. These receptors all come from a man in his fifties or sixties with pancreatic cancer.

This clone was seen a single time. The rearrangement links TRBV7-3 to TRBJ2-1; D gene ambiguous. From germline, CDR1 is SGHTA and CDR2 FQGTGA. CDR3 length equals 13 residues. Trimming stripped 5 bases from V and 5 bases from J, with 10 bases between. This CDR3 reads CASSVGWDNEQFF. The CDR3 nucleotides are TGTGCCAGCAGCGTAGGCTGGGACAATGAGCAGTTCTTC.

The chain recombines TRBV7-2 with TRBJ1-1; TRBD1 might be the D (5 bases). Trimming took 5 bases from V and 0 from J, leaving 10 bases between them. This CDR3 has 14 residues. The V gene's germline CDR1 is SGHTA and CDR2 FQGNSA. The CDR3 DNA reads as TGTGCCAGCAGCCGACAGACTCTGAACACTGAAGCTTTCTTT. Translation gives CASSRQTLNTEAFF.

V and J are TRBV5-1 and TRBJ1-6; D not resolved. The germline V gene encodes CDR1 SGHRS and CDR2 YFSETQ. V lost 5 bases, J lost 0 bases, and 9 bases lay in between. There are 15 residues in the CDR3. The chain's CDR3 is CASSQQSSYNSPLHF. DNA of the CDR3: TGCGCCAGCAGTCAACAGAGCTCCTATAATTCACCCCTCCACTTT. Full variable domain (remainder filled in from reference TRBV5-1 and TRBJ1-6): KAGVTQTPRYLIKTRGQQVTLSCSPISGHRSVSWYQQTPGQGLQFLFEYFSETQRNKGNFPGRFSGRQFSNSRSEMNVSTLELGDSALYLCASSQQSSYNSPLHFGNGTRLTVT.

The chain is built from TRBV6-6 and TRBJ1-6, with D possibly matching TRBD1 (5 bases). The germline CDR1 and CDR2 sequences are MNHNY and SVGAGI (reference sequence). The CDR3 totals 14 residues. V was trimmed by 2 bases and J by 10 bases, leaving 12 bases between them. This CDR3 is CASSYVGEGSPLHF. The CDR3 nucleotides are TGTGCCAGCAGTTACGTGGGGGAAGGGTCACCCCTCCACTTT.

The J gene is TRBJ2-7, the V gene TRBV5-4; 12 positions match TRBD2. This CDR3 contains 15 residues. The germline V gene encodes CDR1 SGHNT and CDR2 YYREEE (reference sequence). Trimming took 0 bases from V and 2 from J; bases not matched to a gene: 0. The chain's CDR3 is CASSLASGGAYEQYF. CDR3 sequence (DNA): TGTGCCAGCAGCTTGGCTAGCGGGGGGGCCTACGAGCAGTACTTC.

The rearrangement joins TRBV2 to TRBJ2-7; D not resolved. The CDR3 totals 13 residues. CDR1 and CDR2 from the germline V gene are SNHLY and FYNNEI. Trimming pared 7 bases from V and 0 bases from J, leaving 10 bases between. CDR3 coding DNA: TGTGCCAGCACCGTTGAGAGCTCCTACGAGCAGTACTTC. This encodes CASTVESSYEQYF.

The chain couples TRBV7-9 to TRBJ1-1; 8 nucleotides match TRBD1. Trimming took 5 bases from V and 10 from J; bases not matched to a gene: 9. The germline CDR1 and CDR2 sequences are SEHNR and FQNEAQ (reference sequence). This CDR3 spans 13 amino acids. The CDR3 DNA reads TGTGCCAGCAGCCCTCAGACAGGGGTTAGAGCTTTCTTT. It specifies CASSPQTGVRAFF.

The J gene is TRBJ1-2, the V gene TRBV4-3; no clear D. V was trimmed by 2 bases and J by 3 bases, leaving 10 bases between them. CDR3 length: 14 residues. Germline V lookup: CDR1 LGHNA, CDR2 YSLEER. The CDR3 nucleotides are TGCGCCAGCAGCCAATTTGAGACGGACTATGGCTACACCTTC. Translation gives CASSQFETDYGYTF.

The rearrangement uses TRBV30 and TRBJ1-2; perhaps TRBD1 as D (6 bases). The germline CDR1 and CDR2 sequences are GTSNPN and SVGIG (reference sequence). The CDR3 contains 16 residues. Trimming shortened V by 2 bases and J by 6 bases, and 22 bases separated the two germline ends. In DNA, the CDR3 is TGTGCCTGGAGTCTCCTGACAGGCCGGGGGCGCCATGGCTACACCTTC. Protein sequence: CAWSLLTGRGRHGYTF. Full variable domain (remainder filled in from reference TRBV30 and TRBJ1-2): SQTIHQWPATLVQPVGSPLSLECTVEGTSNPNLYWYRQAAGRGLQLLFYSVGIGQISSEVPQNLSASRPQDRQFILSSKKLLLSDSGFYLCAWSLLTGRGRHGYTFGSGTRLTVV.

The chain has TRBV30 and TRBJ2-3, with D tentatively TRBD2 (5 bases). Germline CDR1 GTSNPN, CDR2 SVGIG (reference sequence). V lost 3 bases and J lost 1, with 14 bases in between. CDR3 length: 15 amino acids. Here the CDR3 reads CAWRERRVGTDTQYF. The CDR3 region has the DNA TGTGCCTGGAGGGAAAGGCGGGTGGGCACAGATACGCAGTATTTT.

CDR3 loop: CASSLDRGEKLFF. The CDR3 DNA sequence: TGTGCCAGCAGTTTGGACAGAGGCGAAAAACTGTTTTTT. V and J are TRBV6-5 and TRBJ1-4; maybe TRBD1 (6 bases). CDR1 and CDR2 (germline): MNHEY, SVGAGI. V shed 4 bases and J shed 8 bases, with 11 bases lying between them. The CDR3 totals 13 residues.

This clone occurred once. This rearrangement joins TRBV23-1 to TRBJ2-7, with D perhaps given as TRBD1 or TRBD2 (6 bases each). TRBV23-1 is recorded as an ORF, its role being uncertain. The CDR3 has 14 residues. V dropped 4 bases and J dropped 3 bases, with 13 bases sitting between them. CDR3: CASSPNGGFYEQYF. CDR3 in DNA: TGCGCCAGCAGTCCCAACGGGGGCTTCTACGAGCAGTACTTC.

V and J are TRBV9 and TRBJ1-6; D remains ambiguous. The V end lost 0 bases, the J end lost 7 bases, and 5 bases lay between the germline ends. The CDR3 runs 13 residues. CDR1 SGDLS and CDR2 YYNGEE come from the germline V gene. DNA of the CDR3: TGTGCCAGCAGCGTAGGGGCGAATTCACCCCTCCACTTT. Translation: CASSVGANSPLHF.

A single count supports this clone. V and J are TRBV6-1 and TRBJ2-5; 7 bases line up with TRBD1. The CDR3 loop spans 15 amino acids. Trimming cost V 5 bases and J 1 base; bases outside gene matches: 7. The germline V gene has CDR1 MNHNS and CDR2 SASEGT. CDR3 protein: CASSPRGQTQETQYF. In DNA form, the CDR3 reads TGTGCCAGCAGTCCCCGGGGACAGACCCAAGAGACCCAGTACTTC.

The rearrangement links TRBV6-1 to TRBJ2-7, with D perhaps matching TRBD1 (5 bases). The CDR3 sequence is 14 residues long. Trimming took 6 bases from V and 2 from J, leaving 14 bases between them. Germline CDR1 reads MNHNS; CDR2 reads SASEGT. CDR3 amino acids: CASRARQQTYEQYF. The CDR3 DNA is TGTGCCAGCAGGGCGAGACAGCAGACCTACGAGCAGTACTTC.

This chain joins TRBV2 and TRBJ2-3, with 7 positions matching TRBD1. This CDR3 is built from 15 residues. J was trimmed by 3 bases and V by 7 bases; bases with no gene match: 10. Germline loops: CDR1 SNHLY, CDR2 FYNNEI. The CDR3 region has the DNA TGTGCCAGCACGGAGACAGGGTTACCGACAGATACGCAGTATTTT. Encoded protein: CASTETGLPTDTQYF.

V usage is TRBV18 and J usage is TRBJ2-1, with 9 bases identical to TRBD2. CDR3 length equals 14 residues. CDR1 KGHSH and CDR2 LQKENI come from the germline V gene. The ends lost 2 bases at V and 5 bases at J; junction bases unmatched: 1. CDR3 nucleotide sequence: TGTGCCAGCTCACCATCTAGCGGGGACAATGAGCAGTTCTTC. Translated, it gives CASSPSSGDNEQFF.

This chain uses TRBV2 with TRBJ1-3; D remains unclear. V lost 4 bases to trimming and J lost 0 bases, with 7 bases between them. The CDR3 spans 14 residues. The V gene's germline CDR1 is SNHLY and CDR2 FYNNEI. CDR3 sequence reads: CASSVGFSGNTIYF. CDR3 DNA: TGTGCCAGCAGTGTGGGATTCTCTGGAAACACCATATATTTT.

The chain uses TRBV16 and TRBJ2-7; D possibly corresponds to TRBD1 (6 bases). The germline CDR1 and CDR2 sequences are KGHSY and FQNENV. The germline V and J ends were trimmed by 0 bases and 3 bases, with 15 bases remaining between them. The length of the CDR3 is 16 residues. The CDR3 DNA follows: TGTGCCAGCAGCCAATCCCTAGGACAGTTTAGCTACGAGCAGTACTTC. This translates into CASSQSLGQFSYEQYF.

The chain uses TRBV9 and TRBJ2-5; D tentatively fits TRBD1 or TRBD2 (5 bases each). Between the trimmed V and J ends, which lost 4 bases and 8 bases, there was a span of 18 bases. Germline CDR1 and CDR2: SGDLS and YYNGEE. The CDR3 consists of 14 residues. The CDR3 bases are TGTGCCAGCAGCCCCGAGGGACCTTCCCAAACCCAGTACTTC. Translating it yields CASSPEGPSQTQYF.

The gene calls are TRBV7-2 and TRBJ2-5; no reliable D call. V gave up 5 bases and J gave up 5 bases, with 18 bases separating them. Germline values: CDR1 SGHTA, CDR2 FQGNSA. The CDR3 totals 15 residues. The CDR3 here is CASSLNSVVGETQYF. DNA of the CDR3: TGTGCCAGCAGCCTAAACTCCGTGGTGGGGGAGACCCAGTACTTC.

This clone was detected only once. V gene TRBV6-5 combines with J gene TRBJ1-2, with a tentative D call TRBD1 (5 bases). This CDR3 is built from 13 residues. Between the trimmed V and J ends, which lost 5 bases and 8 bases, there was a span of 15 bases. Germline CDR1 is MNHEY and CDR2 is SVGAGI. CDR3 sequence (DNA): TGTGCCAGCAGTAAACCTGGGGCCAAGGGCTACACCTTC. Translated: CASSKPGAKGYTF.

This clone was seen just once. The rearrangement uses TRBV5-5 and TRBJ1-1; maybe TRBD1 (5 bases). V lost 1 base and J 7 bases, leaving 8 bases between the germline ends. The CDR3 contains 12 residues. Germline lookup yields CDR1 SGHKS and CDR2 YYEKEE (reference sequence). The CDR3 loop reads CASSLMGDEAFF. DNA of the CDR3: TGTGCCAGCAGCTTGATGGGGGATGAAGCTTTCTTT.

The rearrangement links TRBV27 to TRBJ2-7; the match to TRBD1 covers 8 bases. The CDR3 totals 16 residues. The V and J ends lost 3 bases and 6 bases, in that order; junction bases with no gene match: 13. Per germline, CDR1 MNHEY and CDR2 SMNVEV (reference sequence). The CDR3 is CASSFRTGGGIREQYF. DNA of the CDR3: TGTGCCAGCAGTTTCAGAACAGGGGGAGGAATTCGCGAGCAGTACTTC.

This chain links TRBV6-1 with TRBJ2-5; 7 bases are a match to TRBD1. V lost 10 bases and J lost 2; bases outside the gene matches: 10. The V gene's germline CDR1 is MNHNS and CDR2 SASEGT. The CDR3 runs to 14 residues. CDR3 DNA sequence: TGTGCCATCGGGATGGGACAGCATCAAGAGACCCAGTACTTC. Translation gives CAIGMGQHQETQYF.

This clone was seen only a few times. This chain connects TRBV11-1 to TRBJ1-1; unclear D gene. V was pared by 3 bases and J by 1 base, with 9 bases between. This CDR3 spans 14 amino acids. Germline CDR1 SGHAT, CDR2 FQDESV (reference sequence). The CDR3 is CASSFGETNTEAFF. For the CDR3, the DNA is TGTGCCAGCAGCTTCGGGGAGACGAACACTGAAGCTTTCTTT. Full variable domain (missing parts from reference TRBV11-1 and TRBJ1-1): EAEVAQSPRYKITEKSQAVAFWCDPISGHATLYWYRQILGQGPELLVQFQDESVVDDSQLPKDRFSAERLKGVDSTLKIQPAELGDSAMYLCASSFGETNTEAFFGQGTRLTVV.